This is a list of T cell receptor beta chains from one sample in a study of blood T cells in healthy people across ages. Using its own MiXCR run on the 5' RACE reads, TCRdb lists one record per CDR3 protein. The data contain roughly 1,300,000 distinct CDR3 sequences, roughly 60% of them seen just once; the ten biggest clones take up more than 6%. The sequencing sample was made of blood. These receptors were collected from a man aged 18 to 35 in good health. CDR3s include the opening cysteine and the closing phenylalanine or tryptophan. A D gene is named only where the DNA matches it firmly. Size values are once, few and many counts, or a class for expanded clones, and some rows have none.

j_call d_call clone_size v_call cdr3_nt cdr3_aa
TRBJ2-7 - - TRBV12-5 TGTGCTAGTGGTTTGGAGCGTGGTAGCTCCTACAATGAGCAGTACTTC CASGLERGSSYNEQYF
TRBJ1-6 TRBD1 - TRBV20-1 TGCAGTGCAACCCGGGACAGTGCTCCTTCGGGCCTCCACTTT CSATRDSAPSGLHF
TRBJ1-2 TRBD1 - TRBV3-1 TGTGCCAGCAGCCAAAGCCCTGGGACAGGGGTCGGAGGCTACACCTTC CASSQSPGTGVGGYTF
TRBJ2-1 - - TRBV10-3 TGTGCCATCATGGGAGTTAGCTCCTACAATGAGCAGTTCTTC CAIMGVSSYNEQFF
TRBJ2-5 - - TRBV11-2 TGTGCCAGCAGCCTCCACAGGGACCAAGAGACCCAGTACTTC CASSLHRDQETQYF
TRBJ2-3 - few TRBV29-1 TGCAGCGACACCAGCACAGATACGCAGTATTTT CSDTSTDTQYF
TRBJ2-7 - - TRBV29-1 TGCAGCGTTAAGGCCGATCTCTCTTCCTACGAGCAGTACTTC CSVKADLSSYEQYF
TRBJ1-1 - many TRBV5-1 TGCGCCAGCAGCGAGGGACCTAACACTGAAGCTTTCTTT CASSEGPNTEAFF
TRBJ2-1 TRBD2 - TRBV20-1 TGCAGTGCGAACCCTAGGACTAGCGGGAGTTACAATGAGCAGTTCTTC CSANPRTSGSYNEQFF
TRBJ2-1 TRBD2 - TRBV7-9 TGTGCCAGCAGCTATTGGACTAGCGGGGGGGTTTTGGATGAGCAGTTCTTC CASSYWTSGGVLDEQFF
TRBJ2-3 - few TRBV5-8 TGTGCCAGCAGCTTGGGCACCAGGGCAGATACGCAGTATTTT CASSLGTRADTQYF
TRBJ2-5 TRBD2 - TRBV10-3 TGTGCCATCAGTGAGTCGACTAGCGGGAGTCAAGAGACCCAGTACTTC CAISESTSGSQETQYF
TRBJ2-1 TRBD1 - TRBV7-2 TGTGCCGGCAGCTTAGGGGGCATGGGCAATGAGCAGTTCTTC CAGSLGGMGNEQFF
TRBJ2-1 TRBD2 - TRBV3-1 TGTGCCAGCAGCCCTAGCGGGAGGGCCTTAGGTGAGCAGTTCTTC CASSPSGRALGEQFF
TRBJ1-2 - - TRBV11-2 TGTGCCAGCAGCGAGGACGGAGCTAACTATGGCTACACCTTC CASSEDGANYGYTF
TRBJ2-7 TRBD1 - TRBV29-1 TGCAGCGTTAAGGGGGCGACCTACGAGCAGTACTTC CSVKGATYEQYF
TRBJ2-5 - few TRBV25-1 TGTGCCAGCAGTGAAGCGGGGCGGGAGACCCAGTACTTC CASSEAGRETQYF
TRBJ2-5 TRBD2 - TRBV7-2 TGTGCCAGCAGCTTAGTGGGGTTCAGACTAGCGGGGGATAATGAGCAGTACTTC CASSLVGFRLAGDNEQYF
TRBJ2-3 - - TRBV9 TGTGCCAGCAGCCCCGGGGGGCTAAGAGATACGCAGTATTTT CASSPGGLRDTQYF
TRBJ2-7 - once TRBV12-3/TRBV12-4 TGTGCCAGCGGCCCACAGGGCCCTAACTACGAGCAGTACTTC CASGPQGPNYEQYF
TRBJ2-2 - - TRBV4-1 TGCGCCAGCACTTACCTACGGACAGAGAACACCGGGGAGCTGTTTTTT CASTYLRTENTGELFF
TRBJ2-1 - once TRBV18 TGTGCCAGCTCACCTCTTGGGGGAGTTCGGGGTGAGCAGTTCTTC CASSPLGGVRGEQFF
TRBJ2-7 - - TRBV6-5 TGTGCCAGCAGTTCAGGGAACCGGGCCGAGCAGTACTTC CASSSGNRAEQYF
TRBJ2-7 TRBD2 - TRBV20-1 TGCAGTGCTAGAATAGCGGGACCCTACGAGCAGTACTTC CSARIAGPYEQYF
TRBJ2-3 - - TRBV4-3 TGCGCCAGCAGCCAAGATTGGACGGCAGATACGCAGTATTTT CASSQDWTADTQYF
TRBJ1-2 - - TRBV4-3 TGCGCCAGCAGCCAAGAGTGGCGGGGTGGCTATGGCTACACCTTC CASSQEWRGGYGYTF
TRBJ2-4 - - TRBV9 TGTGCCAGCAGCGTAGCTCTGGGTGGGAACCAAAACATTCAGTACTTC CASSVALGGNQNIQYF
TRBJ2-7 TRBD1 - TRBV29-1 TGCAGCGTTGGAGGGGACAGGGGGATTGACGAGCAGTACTTC CSVGGDRGIDEQYF
TRBJ1-2 - - TRBV9 TGTGCCAGCAGCGCCCCAGGGACCCTCTATGGCTACACCTTC CASSAPGTLYGYTF
TRBJ1-1 - - TRBV11-2 TGTGCCAGCAGCTTAGGATACAGCGGAATGAACACTGAAGCTTTCTTT CASSLGYSGMNTEAFF
TRBJ2-1 TRBD2 - TRBV10-3 TGTGCCATCAGGGGACTATCTTACAATGAGCAGTTCTTC CAIRGLSYNEQFF
TRBJ1-2 - - TRBV2 TGTGCCAGCAGTGAGAATGGCTACACCTTC CASSENGYTF
TRBJ2-5 - few TRBV4-1 TGCGCCAGCAGCCAAGATCGGGCGTTGGAGACCCAGTACTTC CASSQDRALETQYF
TRBJ2-5 TRBD1 - TRBV6-5 TGTGCCAGCAGTTACCGGGCGACAGGGCTGGAGACCCAGTACTTC CASSYRATGLETQYF
TRBJ2-1 TRBD1 few TRBV5-1 TGCGCCAGCAGACACACCCCAACAGGGGCCACCTACAATGAGCAGTTCTTC CASRHTPTGATYNEQFF
TRBJ2-7 - - TRBV2 TGTGCCAGCGGGAGAGACGGCAGGACCTACGAGCAGTACTTC CASGRDGRTYEQYF
TRBJ2-7 TRBD1 - TRBV10-3 TGTGCCATCAGAGGGAGACAGGGTGGACCATCCTACGAGCAGTACTTC CAIRGRQGGPSYEQYF
TRBJ1-1 - - TRBV12-3/TRBV12-4 TGTGCCAGCATCTCAGCCTTGAACACTGAAGCTTTCTTT CASISALNTEAFF
TRBJ2-1 - - TRBV4-1 TGCGCCAGCAGCCAAGCACTTGGGGCCGATGAGCAGTTCTTC CASSQALGADEQFF
TRBJ2-5 - - TRBV2 TGTGCCAGCAGTGTGGCAGGGGTGTACCAAGAGACCCAGTACTTC CASSVAGVYQETQYF
TRBJ2-3 - - TRBV7-2 TGTGCCAGCAGCTTAGCAGGGGTGAACACAGATACGCAGTATTTT CASSLAGVNTDTQYF
TRBJ2-3 - few TRBV27 TGTGCCAGCAGTTTAGTGTTCCGGGACTCGCAGTATTTT CASSLVFRDSQYF
TRBJ2-5 - few TRBV2 TGTGCCAGCAGCGAGCGGAGGAAAGAGACCCAGTACTTC CASSERRKETQYF
TRBJ1-2 TRBD1 few TRBV20-1 TGCAGTGCTGTTGCGACAGGGAACTATGGCTACACCTTC CSAVATGNYGYTF
TRBJ1-1 - - TRBV6-6 TGTGCCAGCATTAACCTAGACAATCTTGAAGCTTTCTTT CASINLDNLEAFF
TRBJ2-1 - - TRBV20-1 TGCAGTGCTGCTCGACCCCGGATGGCCAATGAGCAGTTCTTC CSAARPRMANEQFF
TRBJ1-1 - - TRBV20-1 TGCAGTGCTAGAGATCTTGAATACACTGAAGCTTTCTTT CSARDLEYTEAFF
TRBJ2-7 TRBD1 - TRBV7-2 TGTGCCAGCAGCGACAACCCAGGGGGTTACGAGCAGTACTTC CASSDNPGGYEQYF
TRBJ1-4 - - TRBV4-1 TGCGCCAGCAGCCAAGATGTGGGGGAGGCTGAAAAACTGTCTTTT CASSQDVGEAEKLSF
TRBJ2-5 TRBD1 - TRBV6-5 TGTGCCAGCAGTAAGGACAGGGGACAGACCCAGTACTTC CASSKDRGQTQYF
TRBJ2-1 - few TRBV13 TGTGCCAGCAGCTTAGGCCCGCAGAGTCAAGGGTACGATGAGCAGTTCTTC CASSLGPQSQGYDEQFF
TRBJ2-7 TRBD2 - TRBV20-1 TGCAGTGCTAGGCCAACACTAGCGGGGGTAGGATACGAGCAGTACTTC CSARPTLAGVGYEQYF
TRBJ2-7 - - TRBV21-1 TGTGCCAGCAGCAACGGGGGCAGTAGAGCCGACAGAAGCTACGAGCAGTACTTC CASSNGGSRADRSYEQYF
TRBJ2-3 TRBD2 - TRBV6-4 TGTGCCTGCAGTGAAGCGGGGGGGCTCACAGATACGCAGTATTTT CACSEAGGLTDTQYF
TRBJ2-2 TRBD1 - TRBV5-1 TGCGCCAGCAGCTCAAACAGGGGGCACACCGGGGAGCTGTTTTTT CASSSNRGHTGELFF
TRBJ1-1 TRBD1 - TRBV11-2 TGTGCCAGTCGGAGGGGGCAGGTTAACACTGAAGCTTTCTTT CASRRGQVNTEAFF
TRBJ2-7 - few TRBV6-2/TRBV6-3 TGTGCCAGCAGCATCGGCGGCTACAACTACGAGCAGTACTTC CASSIGGYNYEQYF
TRBJ2-7 - - TRBV6-2/TRBV6-3 TGTGCCAGCAGTTTGAGTCCGGGATCCTCCTACAATGAGCAGTACTTC CASSLSPGSSYNEQYF
TRBJ2-2 TRBD1 - TRBV29-1 TGCAGCGTTGAGTACAGGGGATTGGCCGGGGAGCTGTTTTTT CSVEYRGLAGELFF